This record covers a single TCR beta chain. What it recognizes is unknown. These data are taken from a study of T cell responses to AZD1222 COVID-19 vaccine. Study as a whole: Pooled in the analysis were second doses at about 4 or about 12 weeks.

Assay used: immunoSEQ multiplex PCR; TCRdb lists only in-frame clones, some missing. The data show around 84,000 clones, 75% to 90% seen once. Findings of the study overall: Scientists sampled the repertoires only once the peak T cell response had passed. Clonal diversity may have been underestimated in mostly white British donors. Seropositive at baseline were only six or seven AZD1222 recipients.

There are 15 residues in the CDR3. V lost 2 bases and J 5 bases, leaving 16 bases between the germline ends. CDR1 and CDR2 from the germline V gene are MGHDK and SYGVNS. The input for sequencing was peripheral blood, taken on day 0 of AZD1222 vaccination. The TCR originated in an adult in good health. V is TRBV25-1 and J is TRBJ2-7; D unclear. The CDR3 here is CASSERVEDRNEQYF. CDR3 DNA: TGTGCCAGCAGTGAAAGAGTAGAAGACCGAAACGAGCAGTACTTC.